A single sample is the source of the 15 T cell receptor beta chains below, sequenced in a study of CXCR3-negative and CXCR3-positive naive CD8 T cells. Their antigens remain unidentified. Study observations and caveats: More hydrophobic TRB CDR3s occurred in CXCR3-positive than in CXCR3-negative naive cells.

The TRB cDNA libraries were prepared by 5' RACE with UMI labels. TCRdb re-analyzed the 5' RACE reads; it lists each CDR3 protein once, without DNA. The specimen's table records roughly 130,000 distinct CDR3 sequences. Sequenced sample: naive CXCR3+ CD8+ T cells from blood. Noted subset: CD45RO-CCR7+CD27+CD95- naive CD8+ T cells expressing CXCR3 (TNR3+). The source of these receptors is a human donor in good health. Some clones in this sample may be carry-over from other donors' samples.

This sequence joins TRBV27 and TRBJ2-3; TCRdb's assignment of TRBD1 cannot be checked, as there is no DNA. The CDR3 loop spans 14 amino acids. Germline lookup yields CDR1 MNHEY and CDR2 SMNVEV (reference sequence). The CDR3 is CASSLSPFLDTQYF.

The chain couples TRBV7-9 to TRBJ2-2; no DNA is available, so the TRBD2 call from TCRdb remains unchecked. CDR3 size: 17 residues. The germline CDR1 and CDR2 sequences are SEHNR and FQNEAQ (reference sequence). CDR3 in amino acids: CASSPVTGTLNTGELFF.

This chain joins TRBV7-2 and TRBJ2-3. This CDR3 spans 15 amino acids. The germline V gene encodes CDR1 SGHTA and CDR2 FQGNSA. This CDR3 reads CASSLGAMVTDTQYF.

The chain couples TRBV28 to TRBJ1-1; there is no DNA to check the TCRdb D call of TRBD1. CDR1 and CDR2 from the germline V gene are MDHEN and SYDVKM. CDR3 size: 16 residues. CDR3 sequence: CASSEIPGGRDTEAFF.

The rearrangement joins TRBV5-6 to TRBJ2-4. The CDR3 covers 14 residues. CDR1 and CDR2 from the germline V gene are SGHDT and YYEEEE. The chain's CDR3 is CASSLAFLRDIQYF.

The chain is built from TRBV28 and TRBJ1-6; the D call from TCRdb, TRBD1, cannot be confirmed without DNA. Germline V CDR1 and CDR2: MDHEN, SYDVKM. CDR3 size: 14 residues. CDR3 residues: CASSLGQEDSPLHF.

J is TRBJ2-7 and V is TRBV14. The CDR3 has 14 amino acids. Germline loops: CDR1 SGHDN, CDR2 FVKESK. The CDR3 protein is CASSQNSNFYEQYF.

This chain uses TRBV5-1 with TRBJ1-1. Germline V lookup: CDR1 SGHRS, CDR2 YFSETQ. The CDR3 has 14 amino acids. CDR3 region: CASSLDRGDTEAFF.

The rearrangement uses TRBV12-3 or TRBV12-4 and TRBJ2-3. The length of the CDR3 is 13 residues. The CDR3 protein is CASSPDSTDTQYF.

CDR3 amino acids: CATRDSPYNEQFF. The J gene is TRBJ2-1, the V gene TRBV15; with no DNA, the TCRdb D assignment of TRBD2 cannot be verified. Germline-derived CDR1 and CDR2 are LNHNV and YYDKDF (reference sequence). There are 13 residues in the CDR3.

V is TRBV12-3 or TRBV12-4 and J is TRBJ2-7; TCRdb picks TRBD1, but there is no DNA to check that call. This CDR3 is 13 amino acids long. This CDR3 reads CASRGDTTYEQYF.

This chain joins TRBV7-3 and TRBJ2-7. The V gene's germline CDR1 is SGHTA and CDR2 FQGTGA. This CDR3 has 14 amino acids. The CDR3 spells CASSKGSNSYEQYF.

The rearrangement joins TRBV20-1 to TRBJ2-1; lacking DNA, the TRBD2 call made by TCRdb goes unchecked. The CDR3 is 14 residues long. Per germline, CDR1 DFQATT and CDR2 SNEGSKA (reference sequence). The CDR3 loop is CSALLALSYNEQFF.

This chain connects TRBV7-3 to TRBJ2-3; TCRdb proposes TRBD1, but this gene call is untestable without DNA. This CDR3 contains 15 residues. Germline CDR1 is SGHTA and CDR2 is FQGTGA. CDR3 residues: CASSLYRGHPDTQYF.

The CDR3 sequence: CASSEGATDTQYF. The chain is built from TRBV25-1 and TRBJ2-3; with no DNA, the TCRdb D assignment of TRBD1 cannot be verified. Germline V lookup: CDR1 MGHDK, CDR2 SYGVNS. The CDR3 extends over 13 amino acids.